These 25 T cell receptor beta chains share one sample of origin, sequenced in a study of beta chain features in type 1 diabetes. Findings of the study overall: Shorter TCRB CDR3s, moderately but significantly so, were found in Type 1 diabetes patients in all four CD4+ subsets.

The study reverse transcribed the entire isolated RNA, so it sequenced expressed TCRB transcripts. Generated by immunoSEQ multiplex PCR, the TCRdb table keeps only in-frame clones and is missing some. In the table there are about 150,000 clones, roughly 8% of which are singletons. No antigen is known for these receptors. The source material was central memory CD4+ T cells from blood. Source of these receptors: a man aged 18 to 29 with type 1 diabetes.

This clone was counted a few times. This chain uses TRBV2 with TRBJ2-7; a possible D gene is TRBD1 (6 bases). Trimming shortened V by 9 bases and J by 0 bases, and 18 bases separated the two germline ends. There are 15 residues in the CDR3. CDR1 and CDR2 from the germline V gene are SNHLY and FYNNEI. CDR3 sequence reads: CASNLQGRLSYEQYF. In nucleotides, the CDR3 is TGTGCCAGTAACCTACAGGGCCGACTCTCCTACGAGCAGTACTTC.

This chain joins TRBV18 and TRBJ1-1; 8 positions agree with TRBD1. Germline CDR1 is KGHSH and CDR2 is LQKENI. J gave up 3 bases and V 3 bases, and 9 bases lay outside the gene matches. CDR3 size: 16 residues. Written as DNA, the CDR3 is TGTGCCAGCTCACCGAGGACAGGGTATCCTCACACTGAAGCTTTCTTT. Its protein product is CASSPRTGYPHTEAFF.

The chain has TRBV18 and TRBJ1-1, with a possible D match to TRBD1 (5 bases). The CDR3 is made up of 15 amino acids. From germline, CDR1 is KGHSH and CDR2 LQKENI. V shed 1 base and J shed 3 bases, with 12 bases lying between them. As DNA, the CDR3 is TGTGCCAGCTCACCACTCAGGGATCCTGACACTGAAGCTTTCTTT. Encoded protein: CASSPLRDPDTEAFF.

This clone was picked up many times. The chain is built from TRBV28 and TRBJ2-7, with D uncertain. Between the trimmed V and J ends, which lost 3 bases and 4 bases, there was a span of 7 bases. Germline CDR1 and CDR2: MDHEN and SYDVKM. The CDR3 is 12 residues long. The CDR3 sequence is CASSLWRYEQYF. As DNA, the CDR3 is TGTGCCAGCAGTTTGTGGCGGTACGAGCAGTACTTC. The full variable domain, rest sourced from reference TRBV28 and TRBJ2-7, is DVKVTQSSRYLVKRTGEKVFLECVQDMDHENMFWYRQDPGLGLRLIYFSYDVKMKEKGDIPEGYSVSREKKERFSLILESASTNQTSMYLCASSLWRYEQYFGPGTRLTVT.

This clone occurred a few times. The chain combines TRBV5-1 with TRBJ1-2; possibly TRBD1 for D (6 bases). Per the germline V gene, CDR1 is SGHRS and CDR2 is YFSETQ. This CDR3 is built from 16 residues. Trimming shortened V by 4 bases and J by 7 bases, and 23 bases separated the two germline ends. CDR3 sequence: CASSQGQEVQLSGYTF. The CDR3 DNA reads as TGCGCCAGCAGCCAGGGGCAAGAGGTACAACTATCTGGCTACACCTTC. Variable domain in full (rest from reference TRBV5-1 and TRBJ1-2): KAGVTQTPRYLIKTRGQQVTLSCSPISGHRSVSWYQQTPGQGLQFLFEYFSETQRNKGNFPGRFSGRQFSNSRSEMNVSTLELGDSALYLCASSQGQEVQLSGYTFGSGTRLTVV.

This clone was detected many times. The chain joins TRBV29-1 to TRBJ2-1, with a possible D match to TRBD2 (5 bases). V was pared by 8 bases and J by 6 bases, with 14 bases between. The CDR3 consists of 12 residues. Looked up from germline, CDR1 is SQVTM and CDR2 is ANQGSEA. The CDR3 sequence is CSLRVNSNEQFF. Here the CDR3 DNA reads TGCAGCCTGAGGGTCAACTCCAATGAGCAGTTCTTC.

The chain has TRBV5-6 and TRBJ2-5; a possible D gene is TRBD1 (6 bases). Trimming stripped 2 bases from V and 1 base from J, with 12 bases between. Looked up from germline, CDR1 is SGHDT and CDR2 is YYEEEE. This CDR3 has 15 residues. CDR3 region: CASSFQDRTQETQYF. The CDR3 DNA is TGTGCCAGCAGCTTCCAGGACAGAACCCAAGAGACCCAGTACTTC.

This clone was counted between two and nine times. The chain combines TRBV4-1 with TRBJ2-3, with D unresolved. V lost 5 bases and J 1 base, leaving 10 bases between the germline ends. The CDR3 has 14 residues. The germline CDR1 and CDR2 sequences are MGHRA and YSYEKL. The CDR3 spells CASSSRLGTDTQYF. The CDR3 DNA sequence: TGCGCCAGCAGCAGCAGACTCGGCACAGATACGCAGTATTTT.

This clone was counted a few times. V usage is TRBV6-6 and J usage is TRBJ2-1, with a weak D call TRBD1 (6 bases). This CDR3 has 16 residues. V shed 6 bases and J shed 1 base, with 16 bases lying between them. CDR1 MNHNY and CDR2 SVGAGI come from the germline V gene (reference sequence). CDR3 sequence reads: CASSYQGWGSYNEQFF. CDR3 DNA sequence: TGTGCCAGCAGCTACCAGGGGTGGGGGTCCTACAATGAGCAGTTCTTC.

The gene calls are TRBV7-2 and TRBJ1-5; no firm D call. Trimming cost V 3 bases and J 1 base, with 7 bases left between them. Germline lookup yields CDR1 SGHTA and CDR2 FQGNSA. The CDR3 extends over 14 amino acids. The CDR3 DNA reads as TGTGCCAGCAGCTTTACTAGCAGCAATCAGCCCCAGCATTTT. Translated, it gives CASSFTSSNQPQHF.

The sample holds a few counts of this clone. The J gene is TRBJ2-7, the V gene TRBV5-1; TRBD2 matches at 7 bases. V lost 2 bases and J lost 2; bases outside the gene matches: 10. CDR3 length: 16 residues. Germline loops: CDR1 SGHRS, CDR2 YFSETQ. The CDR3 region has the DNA TGCGCCAGCAGCTTTTCTGGCGGGGGAGGCACCTACGAGCAGTACTTC. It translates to CASSFSGGGGTYEQYF.

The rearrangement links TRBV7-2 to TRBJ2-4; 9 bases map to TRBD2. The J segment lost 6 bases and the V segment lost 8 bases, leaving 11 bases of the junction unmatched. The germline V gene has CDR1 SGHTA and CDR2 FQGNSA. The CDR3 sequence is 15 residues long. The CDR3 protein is CASGSPGLASNIQYF. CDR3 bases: TGTGCCAGCGGATCGCCGGGACTAGCCTCAAACATTCAGTACTTC.

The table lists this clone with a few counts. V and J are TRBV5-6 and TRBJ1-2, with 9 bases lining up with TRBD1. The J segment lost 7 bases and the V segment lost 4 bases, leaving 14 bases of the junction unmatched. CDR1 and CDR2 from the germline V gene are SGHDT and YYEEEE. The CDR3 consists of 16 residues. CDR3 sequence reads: CASSPPYNRGLGGYTF. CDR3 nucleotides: TGTGCCAGCAGCCCGCCTTATAACAGGGGGCTAGGTGGCTACACCTTC.

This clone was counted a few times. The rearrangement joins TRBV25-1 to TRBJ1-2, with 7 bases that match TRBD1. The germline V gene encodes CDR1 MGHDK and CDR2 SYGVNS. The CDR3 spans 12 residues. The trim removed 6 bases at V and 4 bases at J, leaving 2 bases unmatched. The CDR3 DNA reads TGTGCCAGCAGAGGGACAGTCTATGGCTACACCTTC. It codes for CASRGTVYGYTF.

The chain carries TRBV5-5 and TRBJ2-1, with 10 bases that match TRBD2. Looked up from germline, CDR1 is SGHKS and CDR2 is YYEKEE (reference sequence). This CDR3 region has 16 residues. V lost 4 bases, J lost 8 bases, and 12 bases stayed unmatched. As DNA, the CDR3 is TGTGCCAGCAGCCTTCGGGGAAGCGGGGGGGTTCATGAGCAGTTCTTC. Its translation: CASSLRGSGGVHEQFF.

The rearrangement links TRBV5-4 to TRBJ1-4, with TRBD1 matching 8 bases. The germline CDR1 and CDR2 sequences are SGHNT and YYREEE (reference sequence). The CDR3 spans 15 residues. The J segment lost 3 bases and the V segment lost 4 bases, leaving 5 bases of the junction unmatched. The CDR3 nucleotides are TGTGCCAGCAGCCAGGGGACAGGCCCTAATGAAAAACTGTTTTTT. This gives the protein CASSQGTGPNEKLFF.

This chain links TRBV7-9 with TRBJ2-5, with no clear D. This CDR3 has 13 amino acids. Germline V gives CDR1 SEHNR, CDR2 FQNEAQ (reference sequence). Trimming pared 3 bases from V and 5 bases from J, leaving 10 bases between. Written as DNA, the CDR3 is TGTGCCAGCAGCTTCGCGTCTAAGGAGACCCAGTACTTC. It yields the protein CASSFASKETQYF.

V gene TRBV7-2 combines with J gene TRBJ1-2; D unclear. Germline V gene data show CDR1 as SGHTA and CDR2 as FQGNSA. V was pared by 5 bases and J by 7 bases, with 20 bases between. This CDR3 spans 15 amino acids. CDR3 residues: CASSLYPAGQSGYTF. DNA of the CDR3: TGTGCCAGCAGCCTGTACCCTGCGGGCCAAAGTGGCTACACCTTC.

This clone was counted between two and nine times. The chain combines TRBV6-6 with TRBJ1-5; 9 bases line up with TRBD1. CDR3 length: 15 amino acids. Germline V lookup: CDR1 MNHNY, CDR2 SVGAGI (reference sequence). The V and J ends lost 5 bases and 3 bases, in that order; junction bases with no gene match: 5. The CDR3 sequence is CASSRTGANNQPQHF. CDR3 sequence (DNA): TGTGCCAGCAGTAGGACAGGGGCGAACAATCAGCCCCAGCATTTT.

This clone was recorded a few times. The CDR3 region is CASSLSGGGETQYF. DNA of the CDR3: TGTGCCAGCAGCTTATCAGGTGGAGGAGAGACCCAGTACTTC. V usage is TRBV11-2 and J usage is TRBJ2-5; maybe TRBD2 (5 bases). The germline V gene has CDR1 SGHAT and CDR2 FQNNGV. V lost 2 bases, J lost 4 bases, and 11 bases lay in between. The CDR3 extends over 14 amino acids.

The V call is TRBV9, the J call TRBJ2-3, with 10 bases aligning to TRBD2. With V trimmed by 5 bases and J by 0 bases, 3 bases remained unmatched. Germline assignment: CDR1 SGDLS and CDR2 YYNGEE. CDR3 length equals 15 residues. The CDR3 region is CASSPSGGSTDTQYF. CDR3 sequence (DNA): TGTGCCAGCAGTCCTAGCGGGGGCAGCACAGATACGCAGTATTTT.

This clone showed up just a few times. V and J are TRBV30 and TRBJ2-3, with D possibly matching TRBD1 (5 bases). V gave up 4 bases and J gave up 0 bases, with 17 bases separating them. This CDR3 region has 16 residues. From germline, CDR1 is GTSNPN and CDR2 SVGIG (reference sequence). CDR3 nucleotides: TGTGCCTGGACCGTAGGTGTAGGGGTCAGCACAGATACGCAGTATTTT. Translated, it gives CAWTVGVGVSTDTQYF.

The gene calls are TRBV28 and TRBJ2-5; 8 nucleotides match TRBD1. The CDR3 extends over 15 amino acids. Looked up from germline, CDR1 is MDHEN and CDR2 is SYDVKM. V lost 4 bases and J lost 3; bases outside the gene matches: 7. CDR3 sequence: CASSSPGQGKETQYF. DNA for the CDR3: TGTGCCAGCAGTTCGCCCGGACAGGGAAAAGAGACCCAGTACTTC.

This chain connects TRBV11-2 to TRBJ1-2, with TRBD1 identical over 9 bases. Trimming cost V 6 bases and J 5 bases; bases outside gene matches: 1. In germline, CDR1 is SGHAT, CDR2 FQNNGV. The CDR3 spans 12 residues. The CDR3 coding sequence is TGTGCCAGCAGGGGGACAGGGTATGGCTACACCTTC. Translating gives CASRGTGYGYTF.

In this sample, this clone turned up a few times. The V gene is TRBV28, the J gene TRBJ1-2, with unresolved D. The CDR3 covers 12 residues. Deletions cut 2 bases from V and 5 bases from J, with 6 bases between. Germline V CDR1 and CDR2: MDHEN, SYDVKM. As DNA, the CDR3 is TGTGCCAGCAGTTTACCGCAGTATGGCTACACCTTC. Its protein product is CASSLPQYGYTF.